This TCR beta chain derives from a study of regulatory T cells in long-lasting Graves disease (dated by TCRdb to 2020 to 2023). Some background on the complete study: Patients with newly diagnosed Graves' disease had been on antithyroid drugs for under 3 months. Patients with persistent Graves' disease were compared with patients with newly diagnosed Graves' disease using TCR sequencing and RNA sequencing of peripheral blood. The study was registered as a clinical trial and conducted in China. A total of 35 or so samples were covered by TCR sequencing, comprising around 13 persistent and 20 or so newly diagnosed Graves' disease patients.

This clonotype turned up a few times. Its antigen remains undetermined. The record has no base qualities; no much larger clone is one base away. The time point tag for this specimen amounts to: newly diagnosed GD, antithyroid drugs for less than 3 months. For both TCR sequencing and RNA sequencing, RNA was extracted from PBMCs using TRIzol. Graves' disease was diagnosed according to American Thyroid Association guidelines. Patients for the study were recruited at an endocrinology department in Xi'an, China. From each patient, approximately 9 milliliters of peripheral blood was collected into an EDTA anticoagulant tube. Ficoll Paque Plus density gradient separation was used to isolate PBMCs, and no further T cell sorting was done. An Agilent 2100 Bioanalyzer and agarose gel were used to assess RNA quality, and a NanoDrop 2000 was used to measure RNA concentration. Findings and caveats that apply to the study as a whole: Sequencing and analysis were limited to the TCR beta chain. TRBV28, TRBJ1-2 and TRBJ2-5 were preferentially used in persistent disease, while TRBV20-1 and TRBJ2-1 were favored in newly diagnosed disease. Lower TCR Shannon entropy and fewer highly expanded clones were observed in persistent Graves' disease patients than in newly diagnosed patients, which suggested clonal expansion. Only peripheral blood was studied, because thyroid tissue, the primary lesion, was inaccessible. The small sample size was acknowledged by the authors as a limitation that may reduce accuracy. Patients with persistent disease shared more public clonotypes (about 2,700) than newly diagnosed patients did (around 1,000).

The library came from multiplex PCR. Sequenced on an Illumina HiSeq 4000. TCR beta libraries were built with iRepertoire HTBI primers and Arm-PCR amplification of CDR3 regions. Before sequencing, the PCR products underwent gel purification. The paper's data handling went like this. A total of fewer than 80 TRBV and 14 TRBJ segments were identified across samples and were used for gene usage analysis of CDR3 amino acid clonotypes. COPE and FqMerger were used to merge filtered high-quality paired reads into contigs. BLAST was used to align contigs to the IMGT TRBV, TRBD and TRBJ reference genes, and CDR3 was defined following IMGT. Highly expanded clones were defined as clonotypes with a frequency above 0.1%. Shannon entropy was used to measure repertoire diversity, and the Gini coefficient was used to measure V-J evenness. Public clonotypes were defined as clonotypes shared by more than one individual. Clones were called with MiXCR by TCRdb after fastp trimmed the public reads at Q25, and only in-frame beta chains were retained. Rows merge per CDR3 protein into single entries with the most common DNA and genes. In this record, the V and J calls reflect TCRdb's handling and not the investigators' own analysis. Within this sample are 500,000 or so distinct CDR3 sequences, with roughly 16% of them counted one time only. The top ten clones comprise roughly 25% of the sample.

V is pared back by 6 bases and J by 5 bases, with 13 bases lying between the germline termini. Measured from the cysteine to the phenylalanine, the CDR3 is 14 residues long. The DNA shown is the 42-base CDR3, in frame from base 1. In addition, the sample was reused for a study of T cells in Graves' hyperthyroidism and ophthalmopathy. As described in the second report: Stable Graves' hyperthyroidism was defined as no progression to ophthalmopathy during 18 months of follow-up. The hyperthyroidism patients were between 18 and 65 years old and newly diagnosed, with a disease duration of less than 2 months. Any patient with an uncontrolled infection, another autoimmune disease, pregnancy or lactation was excluded. Diagnoses were established on the basis of clinical symptoms, serum thyroxine and TRAb, thyroid ultrasound, and orbital computed tomography. The first round of RT-PCR for the TCR CDR3 was performed with the HTBI primer set and the Qiagen OneStep RT-PCR kit. Blood samples also contained most of the expanded thyroid clonotypes (frequency above 0.001), which suggests that blood repertoires may reflect thyroid immune responses. A model built on a 13 V-J signature distinguished ophthalmopathy from stable hyperthyroidism, reaching 85% to 90% sensitivity and 81.08% specificity in cross-validation and 80%/75% in testing. In validation, the model predicted progression to ophthalmopathy with 65% to 71% sensitivity and approximately 78% specificity, a median of 6.5 months before onset. A discovery cohort of about a hundred patients, 43 with Graves' ophthalmopathy and approximately 57 with stable Graves' hyperthyroidism, was used to find distinguishing TCR V-J signatures. An independent validation cohort of 18 to 20 hyperthyroidism patients and over 15 patients who later progressed to ophthalmopathy tested prospective prediction of ophthalmopathy. The 75 to 100 discovery patients were randomly split 7:3 into training and test sets. In addition, the study compared T-cell repertoires in thyroid tissue and in blood from over 5 Graves' hyperthyroidism patients. After blood sampling, hyperthyroidism patients were treated with methimazole at a starting dose of 30 mg daily, and ophthalmopathy patients were treated with high-dose intravenous methylprednisolone. A second multiplex PCR round built the libraries, followed by size selection and purification. Sequencing of the libraries was done on an Illumina HiSeq2000 using paired-end 100 bp reads. SOAPnuke was used to process the raw data, removing reads that contained adapters or uncalled bases, had a mean Phred below 15, or lacked an exact match to the constant primer or identifier. High-quality paired reads were merged using COPE v1.2.5, and each unique nucleotide sequence was defined as a clonotype. MiTCR v1.1 was used to align clonotypes to the IMGT TRBV, TRBD and TRBJ reference segments. Analysis was restricted to V-J combinations with a frequency above 0.0001, which covered 98% to 99.2% of repertoires. A TCS score was defined as the ratio between F50 (clonal expansion) and ExV (chaos), using BLOSUM62-based TCRdist between CDR3 peptides within each V-J. Welch's t-statistics and random forest reduced around 550 V-J features to some 14, which were used in a naive Bayes classifier (R e1071). Sample size was not statistically predetermined, and investigators were not blinded to group allocation. The paper reports TCR Vbeta CDR3 sequencing of 130 to 150 peripheral blood samples: under 45 ophthalmopathy, fewer than 80 hyperthyroidism and around 17 progressor patients.

This specimen was peripheral blood mononuclear cells (PBMCs), taken at new diagnosis, from a patient treated with antithyroid drugs. This receptor was obtained from a woman aged 35 to 60 with Graves disease. Donor details come from another sample of the same person, matched by shared clones. This chain joins TRBV12-3 or TRBV12-4 to TRBJ2-2, and perhaps TRBD1 as D gene, on 5 matching bases. Read as DNA, the sequence is TGTGCCAGCAGGGGGCCCCGGCGGACCGGGGAGCTGTTTTTT. This sequence encodes CASRGPRRTGELFF.